The rows below give T cell receptor beta chains drawn from one sample of a study of early T cells in non-severe SARS-CoV-2 infection. TCRdb analysed the 5' RACE reads with MiXCR anew, one entry per CDR3 protein. Seen here are 55,000 to 75,000 distinct CDR3 sequences, approximately 11% observed once, and the top ten hold 6.4%. The sequencing input was whole blood. The receptors come from an adult who was a healthcare worker with PCR-confirmed SARS-CoV-2 infection or an uninfected control (not recorded which). The CDR3 runs from the conserved cysteine through the conserved F or W. D genes are given only for firm matches. Not every row has a clone size; where given, it reads once, few, many or a size class.

V gene	J gene	clone size	D gene	CDR3 DNA	CDR3 protein
TRBV20-1	TRBJ2-2	few	TRBD2	TGCAGTGCTAGAGGCTGGTTCAGGGGACTAGCGGGAGACACCGGGGAGCTGTTTTTT	CSARGWFRGLAGDTGELFF
TRBV6-6	TRBJ2-5	NA	TRBD2	TGTGCCAGCAGTTACGGGACTAGCAAGCAAGAGACCCAGTACTTC	CASSYGTSKQETQYF
TRBV4-3	TRBJ1-3	many	NA	TGCGCCAGCAGCCAGACAAGGACAGCGCCACAAAACACCATATATTTT	CASSQTRTAPQNTIYF
TRBV7-9	TRBJ2-3	many	NA	TGTGCCAGCAGCTTAGGGGCACCCCAATGGAGTACGCAGTATTTT	CASSLGAPQWSTQYF
TRBV15	TRBJ2-3	few	TRBD1	TGTGCCACCAGCGGTAAAGACAGGGCTGAGGCAGATACGCAGTATTTT	CATSGKDRAEADTQYF
TRBV24-1	TRBJ2-5	few	NA	TGTGCCACCAGTGATTTCGAGACCCAGTACTTC	CATSDFETQYF
TRBV23-1	TRBJ2-2	once	TRBD2	TGCGCCAGAGTCCTAGCGGGAGGCCCCGGGGAGCTGTTTTTT	CARVLAGGPGELFF
TRBV4-2	TRBJ2-3	few	TRBD2	TGTGCCAGCAGCGGGACTAGCGCCACAGATACGCAGTATTTT	CASSGTSATDTQYF
TRBV7-9	TRBJ2-2	few	NA	TGTGCCAGCAGTACCAGGGGGGACGATGGGGAGCTGTTTTTT	CASSTRGDDGELFF
TRBV6-2/TRBV6-3	TRBJ1-5	NA	NA	TGTGCCAGCAGTTACACGAGGGGCCAGCCCCAGCATTTT	CASSYTRGQPQHF
TRBV24-1	TRBJ2-2	NA	NA	TGTGCCACCAGCACCCGGTTAAGTGGCACCGGGGAGCTGTTTTTT	CATSTRLSGTGELFF
TRBV7-7	TRBJ2-5	few	TRBD2	TGTGCCAGCAGCTTGACTAGCGGGAGTTTGCAGACCCAGTACTTC	CASSLTSGSLQTQYF
TRBV6-5	TRBJ2-2	NA	NA	TGTGCCAGCAGGGCCCTAGCGCGGAACACCGGGGAGCTGTTTTTT	CASRALARNTGELFF
TRBV14	TRBJ1-2	few	NA	TGTGCCAGCAGTGGAGGTGTCGGACCGGTCCACTTC	CASSGGVGPVHF
TRBV3-1	TRBJ2-2	NA	TRBD1	TGTGCCAGCAGCCAAGGATTCGACAGGGCCGGGGAGCTGTTTTTT	CASSQGFDRAGELFF
TRBV7-9	TRBJ2-4	NA	NA	TGTGCCAGCAGCTTAGGGGCCAAAAACATTCAGTACTTC	CASSLGAKNIQYF
TRBV20-1	TRBJ2-7	many	NA	TGCAGTGCTAGAGAGGGGGAATACGAGCAGTACTTC	CSAREGEYEQYF
TRBV11-2	TRBJ2-1	NA	NA	TGTGCCAGCAGCTTACCGGGCTACAATGAGCAGTTCTTC	CASSLPGYNEQFF
TRBV27	TRBJ2-6	NA	NA	TGTGCCAGCGGTTCCGCGGGGGCCTCTGGGGCCAACGTCCTGACTTTC	CASGSAGASGANVLTF
TRBV7-9	TRBJ2-3	medium-sized	NA	TGTGCCAGCAGTGGGCGGGGAAGCACAGATACGCAGTATTTT	CASSGRGSTDTQYF
TRBV18	TRBJ2-3	NA	NA	TGTGCCAGCTCACCGTATGGAAGAGATACGCAGTATTTT	CASSPYGRDTQYF
TRBV6-1	TRBJ1-5	many	NA	TGTGCCAGCAGTGAAGATAAAGCTCGTTACAATCAGCCCCAGCATTTT	CASSEDKARYNQPQHF
TRBV28	TRBJ2-7	few	NA	TGTGCCACCACCGGGAGTACGGGAGAGCAGTACTTC	CATTGSTGEQYF
TRBV20-1	TRBJ1-4	many	NA	TGCAGTGCCCCCCTGAGAGCAACTAATGAAAAACTGTTTTTT	CSAPLRATNEKLFF
TRBV19	TRBJ2-2	few	NA	TGTGCCAGTAGTATACAAGGCCCCGGGGAGCTGTTTTTT	CASSIQGPGELFF
TRBV3-1	TRBJ2-5	NA	NA	TGTGCCAGCAGCCAAGGGGGACCCCTCCAAGAGACCCAGTACTTC	CASSQGGPLQETQYF
TRBV21-1	TRBJ2-7	many	NA	TGTGCCAGCAGCCGCCCCCTAGCGGGAGTAAACGAGCAGTACTTC	CASSRPLAGVNEQYF
TRBV28	TRBJ2-1	NA	NA	TGTGCCAGCGTCAGGGAGACAGTGAACAATGAGCAGTTCTTC	CASVRETVNNEQFF
TRBV20-1	TRBJ1-2	NA	NA	TGCAGTGGGCCTAATAGAGGCAACCTTAACTATGGCTACACCTTC	CSGPNRGNLNYGYTF
TRBV7-2	TRBJ1-5	NA	NA	TGTGCCAGCAGCTCCAGGGGCAATCAGCCCCAGCATTTT	CASSSRGNQPQHF
TRBV27	TRBJ2-3	NA	NA	TGTGCCAGCAGGCCACTGGCCCTAGCCTTACCCACAGATACGCAGTATTTT	CASRPLALALPTDTQYF
TRBV20-1	TRBJ1-2	NA	NA	TGCAGTGCTACAGGGGATGGCTACACCTTC	CSATGDGYTF
TRBV18	TRBJ2-1	NA	NA	TGTGCCAGCTCACCACCGGGAGTGCGCGTCTACAATGAGCAGTTCTTC	CASSPPGVRVYNEQFF
TRBV15	TRBJ2-3	NA	NA	TGTGCCACCAGCAGAGATCGAACAGATACGCAGTATTTT	CATSRDRTDTQYF
TRBV19	TRBJ2-3	few	NA	TGTGCCAGTAGTATCCGAGCGACGGCAGATACGCAGTATTTT	CASSIRATADTQYF
TRBV28	TRBJ2-1	few	TRBD2	TGTGCCAGCAGGGGGGGACTAGCGGGAGGGAGACACAATGAGCAGTTCTTC	CASRGGLAGGRHNEQFF
TRBV5-6	TRBJ1-5	NA	NA	TGTGCCAGCAGCTCGGTAAATCAGCCCCAGCATTTT	CASSSVNQPQHF
TRBV20-1	TRBJ1-5	few	NA	TGCAGTGCAGGGCAGGGGCGGTTGAATCAGCCCCAGCATTTT	CSAGQGRLNQPQHF
TRBV3-1	TRBJ1-2	NA	NA	TGTGCCAGCAGCCTTCTAGGGGTGCCCTATGGCTACACCTTC	CASSLLGVPYGYTF
TRBV4-3	TRBJ2-7	many	TRBD1	TGCGCCAGCAGCCAAGATTGGAGACAGGGACAATTCTACGAGCAGTACTTC	CASSQDWRQGQFYEQYF